Listed here are 20 T cell receptor beta chains from one sample, sequenced in a study of shared clonotypes between healthy human individuals. TCRdb keeps only in-frame clones here, not all; method: immunoSEQ multiplex PCR. Among about 1,500,000 clones listed, around 97% were seen once. The sequenced sample consisted of naive CD4+ T cells sorted from blood. Subset given: CD45RA+ positively selected. These receptors all stem from a man aged 30 to 45 in good health.

V is TRBV29-1 and J is TRBJ2-6; D may be TRBD2 (6 bases). Germline CDR1 and CDR2: SQVTM and ANQGSEA. V lost 4 bases and J 2 bases, leaving 12 bases between the germline ends. The CDR3 has 15 residues. The CDR3 here is CSVGGGYPGANVLTF. The CDR3 coding sequence is TGCAGCGTTGGAGGAGGGTATCCTGGGGCCAACGTCCTGACTTTC.

The CDR3 DNA sequence: TGTGCCAGCAGCCCAAGATGGACTAACTCCTACGAGCAGTACTTC. This codes for CASSPRWTNSYEQYF. The chain links TRBV7-9 to TRBJ2-7, with a possible D match to TRBD2 (6 bases). Germline CDR1 reads SEHNR; CDR2 reads FQNEAQ (reference sequence). Trimming removed 5 bases from V and 0 bases from J, with 14 bases in between. The CDR3 is 15 residues long.

V is TRBV15 and J is TRBJ1-1, with D unresolved. The CDR3 loop spans 13 amino acids. Germline CDR1 LNHNV, CDR2 YYDKDF (reference sequence). V lost 0 bases to trimming and J lost 7 bases, with 9 bases between them. CDR3 loop: CATSRDPGDEAFF. In DNA form, the CDR3 reads TGTGCCACCAGCAGAGATCCAGGAGATGAAGCTTTCTTT.

The genes are TRBV5-4 and TRBJ2-3, with D possibly matching TRBD2 (5 bases). V shed 0 bases and J shed 14 bases, with 16 bases lying between them. CDR1 SGHNT and CDR2 YYREEE come from the germline V gene (reference sequence). This CDR3 spans 13 amino acids. The CDR3 nucleotides are TGTGCCAGCAGCTTGGTGCGGGCAACCCGAACGTATTTT. This encodes CASSLVRATRTYF.

The chain links TRBV5-6 to TRBJ2-3, with 8 bases fitting TRBD2. V gave up 1 base and J gave up 1 base; unmatched junction bases: 2. CDR3 length equals 15 residues. The V gene's germline CDR1 is SGHDT and CDR2 YYEEEE. CDR3 nucleotide sequence: TGTGCCAGCAGCTTGAAACTAGCGGGCACAGATACGCAGTATTTT. Amino acid sequence: CASSLKLAGTDTQYF. The complete variable domain, with remaining parts taken from reference TRBV5-6 and TRBJ2-3, reads DAGVTQSPTHLIKTRGQQVTLRCSPKSGHDTVSWYQQALGQGPQFIFQYYEEEERQRGNFPDRFSGHQFPNYSSELNVNALLLGDSALYLCASSLKLAGTDTQYFGPGTRLTVL.

The chain recombines TRBV5-4 with TRBJ2-2; the D gene is possibly TRBD2 (6 bases). Germline V gene data show CDR1 as SGHNT and CDR2 as YYREEE (reference sequence). This CDR3 has 14 amino acids. Trimming stripped 9 bases from V and 6 bases from J, with 18 bases between. CDR3 sequence (DNA): TGTGCCACCTCGAGGGAGGCTGCAGCCGGGGAGCTGTTTTTT. Protein sequence: CATSREAAAGELFF.

V is TRBV19 and J is TRBJ2-1; either TRBD1 or TRBD2 may fit D (5 bases each). The germline gives CDR1 LNHDA, CDR2 SQIVND (reference sequence). The CDR3 sequence is 17 residues long. The V end was cut by 0 bases, the J end by 0 bases, with 12 bases between. The CDR3 is CASSIEPRESSYNEQFF. The DNA for the CDR3 is TGTGCCAGTAGTATAGAACCCAGGGAGAGCTCCTACAATGAGCAGTTCTTC.

This chain links TRBV18 with TRBJ1-5; D gene unclear. The CDR3 covers 11 residues. Per the germline V gene, CDR1 is KGHSH and CDR2 is LQKENI. The CDR3 loop is CSGGRERPQHF. CDR3 bases: TGTAGCGGCGGGAGAGAGCGGCCCCAGCATTTT.

The chain employs TRBV5-1 and TRBJ2-7, with D tentatively TRBD1 or TRBD2 (6 bases each). The CDR3 is made up of 14 amino acids. With 3 bases removed from V and 5 bases from J, the gap between germline ends came to 15 bases. In germline, CDR1 is SGHRS, CDR2 YFSETQ. The CDR3 reads CASSSGAQSNEQYF. The CDR3, as DNA: TGCGCCAGCAGCTCGGGGGCGCAAAGCAACGAGCAGTACTTC.

This CDR3 reads CASSLKLGVSTDTQYF. The CDR3 DNA reads as TGTGCCAGCAGCTTAAAGTTGGGGGTTAGCACAGATACGCAGTATTTT. The rearrangement joins TRBV7-2 to TRBJ2-3; the D call may be TRBD1 or TRBD2 (5 bases each). CDR1 is SGHTA, CDR2 FQGNSA, per germline. V was trimmed by 2 bases and J by 0 bases, leaving 12 bases between them. The CDR3 has 16 amino acids. Supplemented by reference TRBV7-2 and TRBJ2-3, the full variable domain reads GAGVSQSPSNKVTEKGKDVELRCDPISGHTALYWYRQSLGQGLEFLIYFQGNSAPDKSGLPSDRFSAERTGGSVSTLTIQRTQQEDSAVYLCASSLKLGVSTDTQYFGPGTRLTVL.

CDR3 residues: CASSSDGETQYF. The CDR3 DNA is TGCGCCAGCAGCAGCGACGGGGAGACCCAGTACTTC. This sequence joins TRBV5-1 and TRBJ2-5; D is uncertain. With 4 bases removed from V and 5 bases from J, the gap between germline ends came to 9 bases. CDR1 is SGHRS, CDR2 YFSETQ, per germline. This CDR3 has 12 residues.

The chain uses TRBV28 and TRBJ2-7; TRBD2 agrees at 9 bases. Germline V gene sequence: CDR1 MDHEN, CDR2 SYDVKM. This CDR3 comprises 15 residues. Germline trimming cut 3 bases from V and 2 bases from J; bases unmatched to any gene: 5. CDR3 sequence reads: CASSLRTSATYEQYF. CDR3 bases: TGTGCCAGCAGTTTGAGGACTAGCGCGACCTACGAGCAGTACTTC.

J is TRBJ2-2 and V is TRBV5-1; 7 bases line up with TRBD1. This CDR3 region has 15 residues. Per the germline V gene, CDR1 is SGHRS and CDR2 is YFSETQ. The trim removed 0 bases at V and 3 bases at J, leaving 2 bases unmatched. The CDR3 protein is CASSLGDSYTGELFF. The DNA for the CDR3 is TGCGCCAGCAGCTTGGGGGACAGTTACACCGGGGAGCTGTTTTTT.

The J gene is TRBJ2-5, the V gene TRBV5-1; 8 positions match TRBD2. J was trimmed by 4 bases and V by 4 bases; bases with no gene match: 3. CDR3 length equals 13 residues. Germline loops: CDR1 SGHRS, CDR2 YFSETQ. In DNA form, the CDR3 reads TGCGCCAGCAGCGCGGGGGGTTTAGAGACCCAGTACTTC. It yields the protein CASSAGGLETQYF.

The V call is TRBV10-2, the J call TRBJ2-7, with 7 bases identical to TRBD1. Germline values: CDR1 WSHSY, CDR2 SAAADI. The CDR3 length is 13 residues. Trimming took 6 bases from V and 0 from J; bases not matched to a gene: 2. CDR3 region: CASSRGSSYEQYF. The CDR3 coding sequence is TGCGCCAGCAGCAGGGGGTCCTCCTACGAGCAGTACTTC.

This chain uses TRBV6-5 with TRBJ1-4; D possibly corresponds to TRBD1 (6 bases). The V gene's germline CDR1 is MNHEY and CDR2 SVGAGI. The CDR3 is 14 amino acids. V was pared by 5 bases and J by 8 bases, with 15 bases between. The CDR3 reads CASSRDTTAEKLFF. The DNA for the CDR3 is TGTGCCAGCAGTCGGGACACTACAGCGGAAAAACTGTTTTTT.

The V and J genes are TRBV5-1 and TRBJ2-7; D gene unclear. The CDR3 loop spans 14 amino acids. Between the trimmed V and J ends, which lost 4 bases and 2 bases, there was a span of 13 bases. Germline values: CDR1 SGHRS, CDR2 YFSETQ. The CDR3: CASSLYVDAYEQYF. The DNA of the CDR3 is TGCGCCAGCAGCCTATACGTCGACGCCTACGAGCAGTACTTC.

V usage is TRBV9 and J usage is TRBJ2-5, with D unclear. The germline V gene has CDR1 SGDLS and CDR2 YYNGEE. The V end was cut by 7 bases, the J end by 0 bases, with 10 bases between. This CDR3 is built from 13 residues. This chain's CDR3 is CASSTLNQETQYF. CDR3 sequence (DNA): TGTGCCAGCTCAACGCTGAACCAAGAGACCCAGTACTTC.

This sequence joins TRBV11-2 and TRBJ2-1; tentatively, D is TRBD1 or TRBD2 (5 bases each). Deletions cut 5 bases from V and 8 bases from J, with 16 bases between. The V gene's germline CDR1 is SGHAT and CDR2 FQNNGV. This CDR3 is built from 14 residues. The CDR3 nucleotides read TGTGCCAGCAGCCAGGAGAGAGGGGTTCATGAGCAGTTCTTC. This codes for CASSQERGVHEQFF.

This rearrangement joins TRBV2 to TRBJ1-3; the match to TRBD1 covers 8 bases. CDR1 is SNHLY, CDR2 FYNNEI, per germline. The CDR3 extends over 14 amino acids. With V trimmed by 7 bases and J by 9 bases, 11 bases remained unmatched. The CDR3 DNA reads as TGTGCCAGCAAATGGGACAGGACGGAAATCACCATATATTTT. It encodes CASKWDRTEITIYF.